The clone carrying this T cell receptor (beta chain) is a singleton in its sample. Deletions cut 4 bases from V and 4 bases from J, with 18 bases between. The CDR3 runs to 16 residues. Germline V gene sequence: CDR1 MGHRA, CDR2 YSYEKL. The data were taken from a study of blood T cell repertoires in COVID-19. The wider study: The study drew acute and convalescent COVID-19 samples from the United States, Italy and Spain. T cells, B-cell-depleted T cells, or PBMCs provided the cDNA or gDNA that served as material.

Methods used by the authors: The assay estimated nucleated cells by amplifying reference gene primers. The assay was immunoSEQ multiplex PCR, and TCRdb's table has in-frame clones only and misses some. V and J calls and clone size are copied from that table; D and trimming were computed from the DNA. The data contain 200,000 to 250,000 clones, around 81% of them singletons. V usage is TRBV4-1 and J usage is TRBJ2-3; D is uncertain. The origin of this receptor is a man aged 25 to 40 who had recovered from COVID-19. Material for sequencing was peripheral blood. DNA of the CDR3: TGCGCCAGCAGCCTCCGAGCCCCACCCGCCCCAGATACGCAGTATTTT. This sequence encodes CASSLRAPPAPDTQYF.